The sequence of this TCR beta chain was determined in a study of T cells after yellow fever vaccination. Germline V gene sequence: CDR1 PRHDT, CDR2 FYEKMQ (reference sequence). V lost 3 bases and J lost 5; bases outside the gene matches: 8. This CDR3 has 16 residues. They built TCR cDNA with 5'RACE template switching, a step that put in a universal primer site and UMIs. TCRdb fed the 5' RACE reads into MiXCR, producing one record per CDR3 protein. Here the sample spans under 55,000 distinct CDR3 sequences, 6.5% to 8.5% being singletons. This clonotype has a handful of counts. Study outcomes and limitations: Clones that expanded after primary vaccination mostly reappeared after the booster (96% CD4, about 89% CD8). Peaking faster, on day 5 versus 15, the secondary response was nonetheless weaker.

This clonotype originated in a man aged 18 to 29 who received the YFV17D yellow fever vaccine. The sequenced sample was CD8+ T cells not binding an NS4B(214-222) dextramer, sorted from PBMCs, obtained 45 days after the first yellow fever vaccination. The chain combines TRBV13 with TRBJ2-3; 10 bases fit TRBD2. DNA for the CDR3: TGTGCCAGCAGCTTCCTGAGCGGGGGGGCAGAAGATACGCAGTATTTT. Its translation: CASSFLSGGAEDTQYF.